This T cell receptor beta chain was observed in a study of T cell repertoires in cytomegalovirus infection. As for the study in general: CMV epitopes, recently identified HLA-C-restricted and well-studied HLA-B-restricted, were used. Both a matching HLA type and CMV infection were indicated by public TCR beta signatures. Findings and limits, study-wide: There were carriers of CMV plus the relevant HLA, and cumulative public TCR beta family frequency identified them. CMV-specific HLA-C-restricted TCR beta clonotypes dominated the ex vivo response.

Details on this clonotype: Its antigen is as yet unknown.

With 1 base removed from V and 0 bases from J, the gap between germline ends came to 8 bases. The CDR3 runs 15 residues. Germline lookup yields CDR1 SGHDN and CDR2 FVKESK. TCRdb re-derived calls from the reads in MiXCR, one entry per CDR3 protein. The data contain around 200,000 distinct CDR3 sequences, 30% to 45% of them singletons. The sample was CD8+ T cells from cultured PBMCs, taken from culture after CMV antigen stimulation. The TCR originated in a human donor in good health (CMV status not recorded). Some clones in this sample may be carry-over from other donors' samples. This chain links TRBV14 with TRBJ2-3; TRBD1 or TRBD2 may be the D gene (5 bases each). DNA for the CDR3: TGTGCCAGCAGCCAAGTTGGGGGAAGCACAGATACGCAGTATTTT. Translating gives CASSQVGGSTDTQYF. The variable domain in full, with the rest retrieved from reference TRBV14 and TRBJ2-3, is EAGVTQFPSHSVIEKGQTVTLRCDPISGHDNLYWYRRVMGKEIKFLLHFVKESKQDESGMPNNRFLAERTGGTYSTLKVQPAELEDSGVYFCASSQVGGSTDTQYFGPGTRLTVL.